A selection of T cell receptor beta chains follows, all from one sample in a study of beta chain features in type 1 diabetes. Sequencing used immunoSEQ multiplex PCR; TCRdb keeps in-frame clones, though not all of them. The sample has just over 600,000 clones; 15% to 18% are singletons. Sequencing input: naive CD4+ T cells from blood. These receptor sequences come from a man younger than 35 in good health. CDR3s include the opening cysteine and the closing phenylalanine or tryptophan. A D gene is named only where the DNA matches it firmly. Part of the rows lack a size; the others show once, few, many or a class for expanded clones.

CDR3 DNA	CDR3 protein	clone size	D gene	V gene	J gene
TGTGCCAGCACCCTGCCGGGCGGTCCGGGGAAGCAGTACTTC	CASTLPGGPGKQYF	few	NA	TRBV5-4	TRBJ2-7
TGTGCCAGCAGTGAATGGGTCACTTCGGATGAGCAGTTCTTC	CASSEWVTSDEQFF	few	NA	TRBV25-1	TRBJ2-1
TGTGCCAGCAGCTTAGCAACGTACGAGCAGTACTTC	CASSLATYEQYF	NA	NA	TRBV7-2	TRBJ2-7
TGTGCCAGCCGGAGGGAGGGTGCTGATACGCAGTATTTT	CASRREGADTQYF	NA	TRBD2	TRBV6-5	TRBJ2-3
TGTGCCAGCAGCGGGACTACGCAGTATTTT	CASSGTTQYF	NA	NA	TRBV9	TRBJ2-3
TGTGCCAGCAGTTTCGGCGGGGAGCTGTTTTTT	CASSFGGELFF	few	NA	TRBV6-6	TRBJ2-2
TGTGCCAGCACCCGAGGGGGATTGAACACCGGGGAGCTGTTTTTT	CASTRGGLNTGELFF	few	NA	TRBV7-2	TRBJ2-2
TGTGCCAGTAGACGGACAGGGGGCCCCTCCTACGAGCAGTACTTC	CASRRTGGPSYEQYF	few	TRBD1	TRBV19	TRBJ2-7
TGTGCTAGTGGTACGCTGGGAGCGGAACGAAACAATGAGCAGTTCTTC	CASGTLGAERNNEQFF	NA	NA	TRBV12-5	TRBJ2-1
TGCAGTGCTAGATGGACAGTTGGCTACACCTTC	CSARWTVGYTF	NA	NA	TRBV20-1	TRBJ1-2
TGTGCCAGCGGATTGACAGGGGGTCAGCCCCAGCATTTT	CASGLTGGQPQHF	NA	TRBD1	TRBV2	TRBJ1-5
TGTGCCAGCACCCAGGGGGGCCCCTCCTACAATGAGCAGTTCTTC	CASTQGGPSYNEQFF	NA	NA	TRBV7-2	TRBJ2-1